The 27 T cell receptor beta chains in this list originate from one sample, sequenced in a study of response to subunit inactivated influenza vaccine. In TCRdb, the RT-PCR reads were re-called with MiXCR into one record per CDR3 protein. The sample has under 200,000 distinct CDR3 sequences; approximately 10% are singletons. Sequences were derived from non-naive T cells sorted from PBMCs, sampled around seven weeks after vaccination. Receptors were obtained from a man aged 50 to 59 who received an inactivated influenza vaccine.

There are a few counts of this clonotype. This rearrangement joins TRBV9 to TRBJ2-3, with D unclear. This CDR3 has 13 amino acids. V was shortened by 4 bases and J by 6 bases, with 12 bases between the two germline ends. Germline V gives CDR1 SGDLS, CDR2 YYNGEE. The CDR3 DNA is TGTGCCAGCAGCCCTACGACGTACGATACGCAGTATTTT. Translating gives CASSPTTYDTQYF.

This clonotype was observed a handful of times. V and J are TRBV14 and TRBJ2-2, with D perhaps TRBD1 (6 bases). The CDR3 is 14 residues long. CDR1 and CDR2 from the germline V gene are SGHDN and FVKESK. V shed 4 bases and J shed 4 bases, with 10 bases lying between them. The CDR3 protein is CASSRHRVTGELFF. The CDR3, as DNA: TGTGCCAGCAGCCGCCACAGGGTCACCGGGGAGCTGTTTTTT.

This clonotype was counted only a few times. This sequence joins TRBV6-5 and TRBJ1-3; D is undetermined. The CDR3 totals 12 residues. Germline V gives CDR1 MNHEY, CDR2 SVGAGI. V was trimmed by 8 bases and J by 1 base, leaving 6 bases between them. In nucleotides, the CDR3 is TGTGCCAGCGGCCCTTCTGGAAACACCATATATTTT. Translated, it gives CASGPSGNTIYF.

This clonotype was observed a few times. The chain is built from TRBV7-2 and TRBJ2-7; 7 nucleotides agree with TRBD2. Germline V gives CDR1 SGHTA, CDR2 FQGNSA. The CDR3 loop spans 16 amino acids. Trimming removed 3 bases from V and 2 bases from J; junction bases left unmatched: 10. The CDR3 region is CASSLGGSGLTYEQYF. DNA for the CDR3: TGTGCCAGCAGCTTGGGAGGGAGCGGGCTAACCTACGAGCAGTACTTC.

The gene calls are TRBV5-1 and TRBJ1-1; no clear D. CDR3 length equals 17 residues. Trimming took off 4 bases at V and 1 base at J, with 20 bases between the two ends. Germline V lookup: CDR1 SGHRS, CDR2 YFSETQ. The CDR3 DNA reads as TGCGCCAGCAGCGAGTCGGGAGCGTTTTTCGGGAACACTGAAGCTTTCTTT. It translates to CASSESGAFFGNTEAFF.

V and J are TRBV2 and TRBJ2-3, with 10 bases that match TRBD2. Unmatched junction bases numbered 7, after V lost 1 base and J lost 0 bases. The CDR3 has 18 amino acids. CDR1 SNHLY and CDR2 FYNNEI come from the germline V gene. CDR3 amino acids: CASSEVLAGDHSTDTQYF. In nucleotides, the CDR3 is TGTGCCAGCAGTGAAGTGCTAGCGGGGGACCATAGCACAGATACGCAGTATTTT. Combining the CDR3 with reference TRBV2 and TRBJ2-3 gives the whole variable domain EPEVTQTPSHQVTQMGQEVILRCVPISNHLYFYWYRQILGQKVEFLVSFYNNEISEKSEIFDDQFSVERPDGSNFTLKIRSTKLEDSAMYFCASSEVLAGDHSTDTQYFGPGTRLTVL.

The J gene is TRBJ2-3, the V gene TRBV20-1, with 12 bases aligning to TRBD2. Germline CDR1 and CDR2: DFQATT and SNEGSKA (reference sequence). Losses at the gene ends were 0 bases for V and 2 bases for J; bases not matched to a gene: 9. This CDR3 region has 18 residues. This CDR3 reads CSARDLHRLAGVTDTQYF. The CDR3 nucleotides are TGCAGTGCTAGAGATCTCCATCGACTAGCGGGAGTCACAGATACGCAGTATTTT.

This clonotype was detected ten times or more. The chain has TRBV7-2 and TRBJ2-7, with 7 bases fitting TRBD1. The V gene end was trimmed by 3 bases and the J gene end by 0 bases; junction bases not matched to a gene: 5. This CDR3 has 15 amino acids. Per germline, CDR1 SGHTA and CDR2 FQGNSA. The CDR3 sequence is CASSFRQGNSYEQYF. In nucleotides, the CDR3 is TGTGCCAGCAGCTTCAGACAGGGCAACTCCTACGAGCAGTACTTC.

There are a few counts of this clonotype. The chain has TRBV12-3 or TRBV12-4 and TRBJ2-5; unclear D gene. CDR3 length: 12 amino acids. V was cut by 6 bases and J by 2 bases, with 7 bases left in between. CDR3 nucleotides: TGTGCCAGCAGCCGGTTACAAGAGACCCAGTACTTC. It codes for CASSRLQETQYF.

This clonotype was recorded at least ten times. This chain links TRBV28 with TRBJ1-6; 8 bases fit TRBD1. V lost 5 bases to trimming and J lost 10 bases; unmatched junction nucleotides: 7. Germline loops: CDR1 MDHEN, CDR2 SYDVKM. CDR3 length: 14 amino acids. DNA of the CDR3: TGTGCCAGCAGTCTCCGGGACAGGAACTCACCCCTCCACTTT. Encoded protein: CASSLRDRNSPLHF.

This clonotype was counted only a few times. The chain links TRBV7-9 to TRBJ2-5; D possibly uses TRBD1 or TRBD2 (5 bases each). V gave up 6 bases and J gave up 5 bases, with 7 bases separating them. The length of the CDR3 is 11 residues. The V gene's germline CDR1 is SEHNR and CDR2 FQNEAQ (reference sequence). The CDR3 loop reads CASRRGETQYF. CDR3 DNA sequence: TGTGCCAGCAGGAGGGGTGAGACCCAGTACTTC.

This clonotype has just a few counts. V gene TRBV4-1 combines with J gene TRBJ2-2; D is undetermined. Germline V gene lookup returns CDR1 MGHRA and CDR2 YSYEKL. Trimming removed 0 bases at V and 3 bases at J, with 14 bases between. The CDR3 contains 17 residues. Here the CDR3 reads CASSQESKTTDTGELFF. CDR3 bases: TGCGCCAGCAGCCAAGAATCCAAGACCACGGACACCGGGGAGCTGTTTTTT.

This clonotype was picked up many times. V and J are TRBV21-1 and TRBJ2-5; no check of the table's D call, TRBD2, against the DNA was made. TRBV21-1 corresponds to a pseudogene. There are 15 residues in the CDR3. DNA of the CDR3: TGTGCCAGCAGCAAGGCGACAGACCCGGGGGAGACCCAGTACTTC. Its protein is CASSKATDPGETQYF.

The chain employs TRBV12-3 or TRBV12-4 and TRBJ2-3; D gene unclear. Between the trimmed V and J ends, which lost 8 bases and 6 bases, there was a span of 9 bases. The CDR3 covers 11 residues. The CDR3 loop reads CASCWRDTQYF. CDR3 coding DNA: TGTGCCAGCTGTTGGCGGGATACGCAGTATTTT.

This clonotype was counted between two and nine times. This chain links TRBV12-3 or TRBV12-4 with TRBJ2-3; D is ambiguous. The CDR3 is made up of 12 amino acids. The V gene lost 1 base and the J gene lost 6 bases, with 5 bases spanning the gap. CDR3 amino acids: CASSLELDTQYF. The CDR3 DNA is TGTGCCAGCAGTTTAGAGCTGGATACGCAGTATTTT.

This clonotype was seen repeatedly, ten times or more. The rearrangement joins TRBV29-1 to TRBJ2-2, with D hard to call. Germline-derived CDR1 and CDR2 are SQVTM and ANQGSEA. The CDR3 is 15 amino acids. V was cut by 4 bases and J by 0 bases, with 12 bases left in between. Written as DNA, the CDR3 is TGCAGCGTTGTTTGGCTAACCGCGAACACCGGGGAGCTGTTTTTT. As protein: CSVVWLTANTGELFF.

The genes are TRBV24-1 and TRBJ2-3; TRBD2 might be the D (5 bases). Germline loops: CDR1 KGHDR, CDR2 SFDVKD. Trimming cost V 3 bases and J 7 bases, with 7 bases left between them. CDR3 length: 12 residues. The DNA for the CDR3 is TGTGCCACCAGTGATCGGGGAAATACGCAGTATTTT. Its protein is CATSDRGNTQYF.

This sequence joins TRBV12-3 or TRBV12-4 and TRBJ2-7, with D possibly matching TRBD1 (5 bases). Trimming pared 3 bases from V and 7 bases from J, leaving 22 bases between. CDR3 length: 16 amino acids. CDR3 in amino acids: CASSLIPLSGAREQYF. The CDR3 DNA sequence: TGTGCCAGCAGTTTGATTCCTCTTTCTGGGGCTAGGGAGCAGTACTTC.

There are a few counts of this clonotype. The junction departs from germline at one end; a sequencing error may be responsible. This chain links TRBV15 with TRBJ2-5, with unresolved D. Germline V gene sequence: CDR1 LNHNV, CDR2 YYDKDF (reference sequence). This CDR3 spans 14 amino acids. DNA of the CDR3: TGTGCCACCAGCAGAGATAGGTCCCAACAGACCCAGTACTTC. This translates into CATSRDRSQQTQYF.

This clonotype has only a few counts. The chain joins TRBV15 to TRBJ2-7, with a possible D match to TRBD1 (6 bases). Trimming cost V 3 bases and J 4 bases, with 10 bases left between them. CDR1 and CDR2 (germline): LNHNV, YYDKDF (reference sequence). This CDR3 region has 13 residues. CDR3 protein: CATSRRQGYEQYF. The CDR3 bases are TGTGCCACCAGCAGGCGTCAGGGGTACGAGCAGTACTTC.

This clonotype was found a few times. CDR3 protein: CSARDVELAKNIQYF. As DNA, the CDR3 is TGCAGTGCTAGAGATGTAGAACTAGCCAAAAACATTCAGTACTTC. The chain recombines TRBV20-1 with TRBJ2-4; no reliable D call. Looked up from germline, CDR1 is DFQATT and CDR2 is SNEGSKA (reference sequence). There are 15 residues in the CDR3. The germline V and J ends were trimmed by 0 bases and 0 bases, with 9 bases remaining between them.

This clonotype was seen at least ten times. The gene calls are TRBV7-2 and TRBJ2-5; TRBD2 is a possible D gene (6 bases). Trimming cost V 3 bases and J 1 base, with 6 bases left between them. This CDR3 contains 13 residues. CDR1 and CDR2 from the germline V gene are SGHTA and FQGNSA. CDR3 sequence (DNA): TGTGCCAGCAGCTTCGGGGGCCAAGAGACCCAGTACTTC. It yields the protein CASSFGGQETQYF.

The CDR3 loop reads CASSEYQPRDGAYEQYF. DNA of the CDR3: TGTGCCAGCAGTGAATATCAGCCCCGGGACGGAGCCTACGAGCAGTACTTC. The chain has TRBV25-1 and TRBJ2-7; D possibly uses TRBD1 or TRBD2 (5 bases each). Germline-derived CDR1 and CDR2 are MGHDK and SYGVNS. CDR3 size: 17 residues. V was pared by 0 bases and J by 2 bases, with 17 bases between.

This clonotype was seen many times. The chain has TRBV11-2 and TRBJ2-1, with a possible D match to TRBD2 (5 bases). CDR1 is SGHAT and CDR2 is FQNNGV in the germline V gene. Trimming left V 3 bases short and J 6 bases short, with 15 bases between. The CDR3 is 15 amino acids. The CDR3 region has the DNA TGTGCCAGCAGCTTGTTTAGCGCCAGCGGCAATGAGCAGTTCTTC. This translates into CASSLFSASGNEQFF.

In this sample, this clonotype turned up a few times. The chain links TRBV3-1 to TRBJ2-3; 7 bases line up with TRBD1. J lost 5 bases, V lost 4 bases, and 6 bases had no gene match. The CDR3 spans 14 residues. Germline assignment: CDR1 LGHDT and CDR2 YNNKEL (reference sequence). DNA for the CDR3: TGTGCCAGCAGCCTCGGACAGGTTCTAGATACGCAGTATTTT. This gives the protein CASSLGQVLDTQYF.

This clonotype turned up a few times. The chain couples TRBV7-9 to TRBJ2-2; D may be TRBD1 or TRBD2 (5 bases each). Germline V gene data show CDR1 as SEHNR and CDR2 as FQNEAQ (reference sequence). Between the trimmed V and J ends, which lost 2 bases and 7 bases, there was a span of 11 bases. CDR3 length: 14 amino acids. CDR3 in amino acids: CASSLYGASGELFF. DNA for the CDR3: TGTGCCAGCAGCTTATACGGGGCGAGCGGGGAGCTGTTTTTT.

In its sample, this clonotype was seen many times. The chain has TRBV6-1 and TRBJ2-1; TRBD2 matches at 12 bases. CDR1 is MNHNS, CDR2 SASEGT, per germline. V lost 5 bases to trimming and J lost 9 bases; unmatched junction nucleotides: 14. This CDR3 has 17 amino acids. The CDR3 nucleotides read TGTGCCAGCAGTCCGAGTAGTTCTAGCGGGGGGGCGGTTGAGCAGTTCTTC. This translates into CASSPSSSSGGAVEQFF.